The subject of this entry is one T cell receptor (beta chain). Its antigen is currently not known. Nothing much larger sits one base from this clone, and base qualities are not available. In the paper's terms, the time point label means: baseline before first vaccination. Vaccinee samples were obtained from the UK trials COV001 and COV002, which included a single-blind randomized controlled phase 2/3 trial of AZD1222 (ChAdOx1 nCoV-19) in healthy adults. Trial participant PBMC samples were collected at day 0 and day 28 after the second dose for TCRbeta chain sequencing. In the germline V gene, CDR1 corresponds to SGHDT and CDR2 to YYEEEE. A distance of 6 bases separates the germline ends of V and J, which lose 4 bases and 5 bases respectively. Inclusive of the bounding cysteine and phenylalanine, the CDR3 is 11 residues long. The sequence is cut down to CDR3 DNA, 33 bases in frame from base 1. These data come from a study of T cell responses to AZD1222 COVID-19 vaccine (dated by TCRdb to about 2021). A note on the overall study: Because spike-specific TCR depth and breadth did not differ between the two schedules, AZD1222 recipients who got a second dose at roughly 4 weeks were pooled with those who got a second dose at roughly 12 weeks. A total of 233 trial participants underwent TCR sequencing, of whom about 200 received two doses of AZD1222 and around 25 received two doses of the MenACWY control vaccine. Trial participants were enrolled by age into 18-55, 56-69 and 70-plus year subgroups, with approximately 150, 30 and 60 TCR-sequenced participants respectively. Paper-wide results and their limitations: Nearly half of unique spike-specific TCRs reportedly recognized epitopes outside regions mutated in the B.1.351 and B.1.1.7 variants. No day 14 peak-response samples were available, so repertoires were characterized only after the peak T cell response. Participants were mostly white British, with more females than males. The authors suggested clonal diversity may have been underestimated. After two AZD1222 doses, spike-specific TCR breadth and depth were significantly higher than at day 0 and than in MenACWY recipients. In the small 56-69-year group, the increase in depth fell short of significance, most likely because of low power. Conclusions about previously exposed vaccinees are limited because only six or seven AZD1222 recipients were SARS-CoV-2 seropositive at baseline. The vaccine-associated CD4 TCRs covered the entire spike protein, and the dominant responses fell in regions 160-218 and 743-854.

The CDR3 regions of human TCRbeta chains were analyzed by immunosequencing. The authors' pipeline ran thus. TCRs in the repertoires were matched against a reference library of SARS-CoV-2-specific TCRs that had been generated with the MIRA antigen-specificity platform. Breadth was defined as the fraction of unique TCRs that were SARS-CoV-2-associated. Depth was defined as the fraction of total T cells that were SARS-CoV-2-associated. Each spike-specific TCR was assigned to its reactive spike region and to a CD4 or CD8 class using the MIRA data. Log10-transformed breadth and depth values were compared by one-way ANOVA with Sidak's multiple comparisons tests. The immuneACCESS repertoire file appears here via TCRdb, limited to in-frame rearrangements. These files lack a portion of the clones; in checked studies, under half of the deficit traces to unresolved V genes, and the cause of the others is not known. V and J calls plus clone size are reproduced from that table; the DNA served to infer D and trimming. Here the sample has over 120,000 clones; about 91% occur a single time. The ten biggest clones cover 1.5% to 2% of the sample.

The chain links TRBV5-6 with TRBJ1-2; the D segment cannot be called with confidence. The sequence was obtained from an adult in good health. This material consisted of peripheral blood, taken on day 0 of AZD1222 vaccination. The CDR3 in this case is CASSTDYGYTF. The nucleotide sequence reads as follows: TGTGCCAGCAGCACGGATTATGGCTACACCTTC.